Shown below are 8 T cell receptor beta chains from a single sample sequenced in a study of technical replicates of blood from a few donors. Produced via immunoSEQ multiplex PCR; TCRdb's table is partial and in-frame only. This sample has roughly 68,000 clones; around nine tenths occur once, and the top ten carry 5.1%. The sample taken for sequencing was PBMCs. Receptors were obtained from a human donor in good health. Some clones in this sample may be carry-over from other donors' samples.

DNA of the CDR3: TGCGCCAGCAGCTCCGGAGGAGGGGTTAACTATGGCTACACCTTC. Translating it yields CASSSGGGVNYGYTF. The V and J genes are TRBV5-1 and TRBJ1-2, with D maybe TRBD1 (5 bases). Trimming pared 3 bases from V and 1 base from J, leaving 13 bases between. CDR3 size: 15 residues. The germline CDR1 and CDR2 sequences are SGHRS and YFSETQ.

DNA for the CDR3: TGTGCCAGCAGCTTATCCTCGGTGAACACTGAAGCTTTCTTT. This sequence encodes CASSLSSVNTEAFF. The V gene is TRBV7-9, the J gene TRBJ1-1; D not certain. Trimming removed 2 bases from V and 0 bases from J, with 7 bases in between. The CDR3 is 14 residues long. Germline assignment: CDR1 SEHNR and CDR2 FQNEAQ (reference sequence).

The chain has TRBV19 and TRBJ1-6; 8 bases align to TRBD1. The junction had 13 bases not matched to a gene; V was cut back by 4 bases and J by 14 bases. This CDR3 has 15 residues. CDR1 and CDR2 (germline): LNHDA, SQIVND (reference sequence). CDR3 coding DNA: TGTGCCAGTAGTAATTCCAGACAGGGGCCGGAGGCCCTCCACTTT. Amino acid sequence: CASSNSRQGPEALHF.

V usage is TRBV7-3 and J usage is TRBJ2-2; 11 bases agree with TRBD2. The V gene end was trimmed by 7 bases and the J gene end by 0 bases; junction bases not matched to a gene: 7. The CDR3 has 17 residues. Germline CDR1 and CDR2: SGHTA and FQGTGA. CDR3 coding DNA: TGTGCCAGCACCCGTAGCGGGGGGGCGCCGAACACCGGGGAGCTGTTTTTT. It translates to CASTRSGGAPNTGELFF.

This rearrangement joins TRBV4-3 to TRBJ1-6; D is possibly TRBD1 (6 bases). The V gene's germline CDR1 is LGHNA and CDR2 YSLEER. This CDR3 has 16 residues. V lost 1 base to trimming and J lost 9 bases, with 16 bases between them. Here the CDR3 reads CASSQVGGGGGSPLHF. As DNA, the CDR3 is TGCGCCAGCAGCCAAGTGGGGGGAGGGGGTGGTTCACCCCTCCACTTT.

V is TRBV4-3 and J is TRBJ1-3; D gene ambiguous. Germline CDR1 is LGHNA and CDR2 is YSLEER. The CDR3 covers 15 residues. The V end lost 0 bases, the J end lost 4 bases, and 10 bases lay between the germline ends. The CDR3 loop reads CASSQDLGRGNTIYF. CDR3 sequence (DNA): TGCGCCAGCAGCCAAGATTTAGGGAGAGGAAACACCATATATTTT.

This clone was seen just once. The chain combines TRBV11-2 with TRBJ2-7; no clear D gene. The germline CDR1 and CDR2 sequences are SGHAT and FQNNGV. V gave up 3 bases and J gave up 5 bases, with 20 bases separating them. This CDR3 comprises 16 residues. CDR3 sequence: CASSFQPLARGDEQYF. The CDR3 DNA is TGTGCCAGCAGCTTCCAGCCCCTGGCGAGAGGTGACGAGCAGTACTTC.

This clone was picked up one time. The J gene is TRBJ2-7, the V gene TRBV10-1, with 7 nucleotides matching TRBD2. This CDR3 spans 16 amino acids. With V trimmed by 1 base and J by 0 bases, 6 bases remained unmatched. Germline CDR1 and CDR2: WNHNN and SYGVQD (reference sequence). The CDR3 nucleotides are TGCGCCAGCAGTGAGTTGGAGGGGAGGGGCTCCTACGAGCAGTACTTC. It is translated as CASSELEGRGSYEQYF.